This T cell receptor beta chain was obtained from a study of cytomegalovirus exposure and HLA in healthy donors. This PCR relied on a set of 60 Vbeta primers and 13 Jbeta primers. Sequencing used immunoSEQ multiplex PCR; TCRdb keeps in-frame clones, though not all of them. The sample records 150,000 to 200,000 clones, around 80% being singletons. The V gene lost 0 bases and the J gene lost 1 base, with 10 bases spanning the gap. This CDR3 has 15 amino acids. The germline V gene encodes CDR1 SGDLS and CDR2 YYNGEE. The origin of this receptor is a woman between 25 and 40 years old in good health and CMV-seronegative. The genes are TRBV9 and TRBJ1-1; unclear D gene. Sequencing used PBMCs. The CDR3 DNA is TGTGCCAGCAGCGTAGCTCCCAACAGGAACACTGAAGCTTTCTTT. Its protein product is CASSVAPNRNTEAFF.